A selection of T cell receptor beta chains follows, all from one sample in a study of T cell repertoires in cytomegalovirus infection. TCRdb re-analysed the reads in MiXCR, keeping a single row per CDR3 protein. The profile shows 200,000 to 250,000 distinct CDR3 sequences, 35% to 45% of them singletons. No cognate antigen is known for these TCRs. The sample in question was CD8+ T cells from cultured PBMCs, obtained from culture after CMV antigen stimulation. These receptors were collected from a human donor in good health (CMV status not recorded). Some clones in this sample may be carry-over from other donors' samples. CDR3s include the opening cysteine and the closing phenylalanine or tryptophan. The size entry is marked missing in some rows and otherwise reads once, few, many or a size class.

v_call	j_call	cdr3_length	clone_size	cdr3_aa
TRBV28	TRBJ2-7	19	few	CASSLIGRPRDYQSYEQYF
TRBV20-1	TRBJ2-7	18	few	CSARVWARGLAGAYEQYF
TRBV27	TRBJ1-5	16	.	CASSLLGVLSNQPQHF
TRBV19	TRBJ1-5	16	.	CASRVQVTGFGQPQHF
TRBV5-1	TRBJ2-5	14	.	CASSLVREGETQYF
TRBV28	TRBJ1-3	13	.	CASSFEGGNTIYF
TRBV9	TRBJ1-1	15	.	CASSPHTGMNTEAFF
TRBV29-1	TRBJ1-1	15	.	CSVEDTNTRGTEAFF
TRBV6-6	TRBJ2-5	16	few	CASSYVRTGPGETQYF
TRBV7-6	TRBJ1-6	17	few	CASSINNPSSYNSPLHF
TRBV2	TRBJ2-6	20	.	CASSEALDSRPNSGANVLTF
TRBV10-3	TRBJ1-2	13	few	CAINPQGGYGYTF
TRBV6-5	TRBJ1-1	12	.	CASTDRATEAFF
TRBV5-1	TRBJ1-2	14	many	CASSLYGNNYGYTF
TRBV27	TRBJ2-1	16	.	CASSLFTSGGGNEQFF
TRBV11-1	TRBJ2-3	12	once	CASSYPRETQYF
TRBV20-1	TRBJ1-1	18	.	CSARDLGAGYPMNTEAFF
TRBV6-2/TRBV6-3	TRBJ2-1	16	.	CASSWGLAGVSNEQFF
TRBV7-6	TRBJ1-5	14	.	CASSLRTGNQPQHF
TRBV19	TRBJ1-1	12	few	CASSIDATEAFF
TRBV6-1	TRBJ1-2	16	.	CASSEAKQGVPYGYTF
TRBV7-8	TRBJ2-1	15	.	CASSFNGRPYNEQLF
TRBV2	TRBJ2-7	15	few	CARGGPTGSSYEQYF
TRBV5-1	TRBJ2-1	15	.	CASRGQSSSYNEQFF
TRBV7-2	TRBJ2-4	14	many	CASSDWDYKNIQYF
TRBV27	TRBJ1-5	15	.	CASSLSRQFNQPQHF
TRBV7-2	TRBJ2-1	15	few	CASSLISGGLYEQFF
TRBV29-1	TRBJ2-1	17	.	CSVVGAGGEGSYNEQFF
TRBV7-6	TRBJ2-1	15	few	CASSSPNSGDNEQFF
TRBV7-9	TRBJ2-5	11	few	CASSSLGGQYF
TRBV7-8	TRBJ2-7	14	.	CASSWRGGGYEQYF
TRBV28	TRBJ2-5	15	.	CASRPTTGAGETQYF
TRBV7-9	TRBJ2-7	14	.	CASSLGGSGNEQYF
TRBV20-1	TRBJ1-3	14	.	CSAGGRDGGNTIYF
TRBV7-3	TRBJ2-1	14	.	CATSRDRAFGEQFF
TRBV7-9	TRBJ2-3	13	.	CASSSPGEKAQYF
TRBV27	TRBJ2-1	13	.	CASKGGRGGEQFF
TRBV7-9	TRBJ2-7	16	few	CASSLVLVGTDYEQYF
TRBV10-2	TRBJ2-3	13	.	CASSEWGSYTQYF